Below, one T cell receptor beta chain is given with its context. How the authors handled the data: Estimation of nucleated cell counts relied on the amplification of reference gene primers. Sequencing used immunoSEQ multiplex PCR; TCRdb keeps in-frame clones, though not all of them. The D gene and trimming were derived from the DNA, and the V and J assignments and clone size from that table. The data contain approximately 150,000 clones, about 79% of them seen just once; the ten biggest clones take up roughly 10%. These data come from a study of blood T cell repertoires in COVID-19. Whole-study context: Whether acute or convalescent, the COVID-19 samples came from the United States, Italy and Spain. Sample material is recorded as cDNA or gDNA derived from T cells, B-cell-depleted T cells, or PBMCs.

The ends were cut back, 3 bases at V and 1 base at J, with 9 bases in the middle. This CDR3 spans 14 amino acids. Germline values: CDR1 SGHTA, CDR2 FQGNSA. The receptor was isolated from a man in his 60s with active or convalescent COVID-19. The specimen was peripheral blood. The chain employs TRBV7-2 and TRBJ2-5; maybe TRBD2 (7 bases). This chain's CDR3 is CASSFGGAQETQYF. The DNA of the CDR3 is TGTGCCAGCAGCTTTGGGGGGGCCCAAGAGACCCAGTACTTC.